The clone carrying this TCR beta chain was found a few times. The CDR3 runs to 12 residues. V was clipped by 10 bases and J by 11 bases, with 18 bases between them. Treatment meaning: around 19 received Ad26.COV2.S at low or high dose, single or two shots; about 5 received placebo; per-sample allocation not given. Collection of samples fell on day 63 after the first vaccine or placebo injection. The entry originates in a study of Ad26.COV2.S vaccination and SARS-CoV-2 variants. TCRdb's table, derived via immunoSEQ multiplex PCR, lists solely in-frame clones and lacks some. The sample includes about 400,000 clones, 70% to 90% seen only once; the top ten take under 2%.

This chain uses TRBV12-3 or TRBV12-4 with TRBJ1-5, with D perhaps TRBD1 (6 bases). This sample comprised peripheral blood, obtained in a trial of Ad26.COV2.S vaccine versus placebo. The TCR comes from a person between 18 and 65 years old who received the Ad26.COV2.S COVID-19 vaccine or a placebo. This CDR3 is CATSRGVGTQHF. The CDR3 DNA is TGTGCCACTTCGAGGGGGGTTGGGACCCAGCATTTT.